The TCR beta chain described here comes from a study of shared clonotypes between healthy human individuals. V lost 5 bases to trimming and J lost 7 bases; unmatched junction nucleotides: 14. Germline V lookup: CDR1 LNHDA, CDR2 SQIVND (reference sequence). This CDR3 is built from 15 residues. Turning to this clone: Its antigen remains unidentified.

Points from the study as a whole: Since donors were few, the genetic and exposure-history diversity represented was limited.

Generated by immunoSEQ multiplex PCR, the TCRdb table keeps only in-frame clones and is missing some. This sample has 1,400,000 or so clones, with just under 99% found just once. The sample comprised naive CD4+ T cells sorted from blood. Subset denoted: CD45RA+ positively selected. The chain links TRBV19 to TRBJ2-7; 7 nucleotides agree with TRBD2. The receptor was isolated from a man aged 25 to 40 in good health. CDR3 protein: CASSDGTIVVGEQYF. CDR3 DNA sequence: TGTGCCAGTAGTGACGGGACTATTGTCGTGGGTGAGCAGTACTTC.